The sequence of this TCR beta chain was determined in a study of blood T cells in healthy people across ages. The use of a sample-barcoded 5' primer and a J-beta primer mix characterized a second PCR of about 7 to 12 cycles. Each CDR3 protein gets one entry after TCRdb re-called the 5' RACE reads with MiXCR. The sample records 720,000 or so distinct CDR3 sequences, approximately 40% being singletons. About this clonotype: Its cognate antigen is unknown.

Study outcomes and limitations: Naive and antigen-experienced cells were not separated, limiting conclusive comparison. Any changes in expanded clonotypes were possibly confounded, as donor CMV status remained unknown.

Trimming left V 4 bases short and J 6 bases short, with 15 bases between. This CDR3 spans 15 amino acids. The clonotype was recovered from a man of 80 years or more in good health. The rearrangement links TRBV12-3 or TRBV12-4 to TRBJ1-4, with D hard to call. The sample comprised blood. The CDR3 sequence is CASSWESGSYEKLFF. The CDR3 nucleotides are TGTGCCAGCAGTTGGGAATCGGGGAGTTATGAAAAACTGTTTTTT.